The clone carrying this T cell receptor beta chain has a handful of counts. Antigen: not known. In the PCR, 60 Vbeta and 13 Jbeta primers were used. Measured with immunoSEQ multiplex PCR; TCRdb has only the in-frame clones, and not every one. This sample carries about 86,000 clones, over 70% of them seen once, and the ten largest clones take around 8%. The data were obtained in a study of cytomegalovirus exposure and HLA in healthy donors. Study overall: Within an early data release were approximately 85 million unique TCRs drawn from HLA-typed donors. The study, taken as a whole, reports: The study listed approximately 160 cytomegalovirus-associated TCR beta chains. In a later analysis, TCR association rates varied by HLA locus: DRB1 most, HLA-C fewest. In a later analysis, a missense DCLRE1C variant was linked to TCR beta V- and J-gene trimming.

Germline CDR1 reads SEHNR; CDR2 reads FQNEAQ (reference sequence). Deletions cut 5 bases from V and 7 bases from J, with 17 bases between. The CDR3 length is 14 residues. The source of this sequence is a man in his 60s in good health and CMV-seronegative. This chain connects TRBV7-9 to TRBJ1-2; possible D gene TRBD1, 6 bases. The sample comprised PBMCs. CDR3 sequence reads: CASSRGVQGSGYTF. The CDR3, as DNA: TGTGCCAGCAGCCGAGGAGTACAGGGCTCTGGCTACACCTTC.